Below are 28 T cell receptor beta chains sequenced from a single sample in a study of cytomegalovirus exposure and HLA in healthy donors. 13 Jbeta primers and 60 Vbeta primers were used for the PCR. TCRdb keeps only in-frame clones here, not all; method: immunoSEQ multiplex PCR. The sample has some 130,000 clones, more than 75% seen once. Sequences were obtained from PBMCs. Receptor source: a female donor in good health and CMV-seronegative.

As DNA, the CDR3 is TGTGCCCGGGGGGGGGTTTGGAAGGGACAGTCGAACACTGAAGCTTTCTTT. Translating it yields CARGGVWKGQSNTEAFF. This sequence joins TRBV7-9 and TRBJ1-1, with 7 bases matching TRBD1. This CDR3 comprises 17 residues. Germline lookup yields CDR1 SEHNR and CDR2 FQNEAQ (reference sequence). Unmatched junction bases numbered 19, after V lost 11 bases and J lost 1 base.

V is TRBV29-1 and J is TRBJ2-3; 10 nucleotides agree with TRBD1. J was trimmed by 2 bases and V by 4 bases; bases with no gene match: 3. CDR1 SQVTM and CDR2 ANQGSEA come from the germline V gene. This CDR3 is built from 14 residues. The CDR3 sequence is CSVAGTGATDTQYF. The CDR3 coding sequence is TGCAGCGTTGCCGGGACAGGGGCCACAGATACGCAGTATTTT.

This chain joins TRBV7-9 and TRBJ1-2; 7 bases agree with TRBD1. From germline, CDR1 is SEHNR and CDR2 FQNEAQ (reference sequence). The CDR3 loop spans 16 amino acids. Trimming cost V 4 bases and J 4 bases; bases outside gene matches: 12. The CDR3 spells CASSSDRANNFYGYTF. The CDR3, as DNA: TGTGCCAGCAGCTCCGACAGGGCCAATAATTTCTATGGCTACACCTTC.

The chain uses TRBV4-3 and TRBJ2-1; 8 nucleotides agree with TRBD1. The germline V gene encodes CDR1 LGHNA and CDR2 YSLEER. Germline trimming cut 5 bases from V and 8 bases from J; bases unmatched to any gene: 11. CDR3 size: 15 residues. Written as DNA, the CDR3 is TGCGCCAGCAGCGTTCGACAGGGGCTAAAGGATGAGCAGTTCTTC. Amino acids: CASSVRQGLKDEQFF.

This rearrangement joins TRBV10-3 to TRBJ2-7; 9 bases line up with TRBD1. The germline V gene encodes CDR1 ENHRY and CDR2 SYGVKD. This CDR3 has 16 residues. Germline trimming cut 4 bases from V and 4 bases from J; bases unmatched to any gene: 11. The CDR3 region is CAISGFRDRVNYEQYF. The CDR3 DNA reads TGTGCCATCAGTGGATTCCGGGACAGGGTAAATTACGAGCAGTACTTC.

The chain has TRBV7-8 and TRBJ2-1; D perhaps matches TRBD1 (6 bases). CDR1 and CDR2 from the germline V gene are SGHVS and FQNEAQ. This CDR3 spans 15 amino acids. V dropped 2 bases and J dropped 4 bases, with 12 bases sitting between them. This CDR3 reads CASSLRKGEYNEQFF. In DNA, the CDR3 is TGTGCCAGCAGCTTAAGGAAGGGGGAATACAATGAGCAGTTCTTC.

This clone has just a few counts. The J gene is TRBJ2-3, the V gene TRBV4-2; TRBD1 is a possible D gene (5 bases). V lost 0 bases, J lost 11 bases, and 18 bases lay in between. Germline CDR1 reads LGHNA; CDR2 reads YNFKEQ. The CDR3 runs to 15 residues. The DNA for the CDR3 is TGTGCCAGCAGCCAAGACGACAGTGGACCCTCCCGGCAGTATTTT. Translating gives CASSQDDSGPSRQYF.

The gene calls are TRBV7-8 and TRBJ2-1; 7 bases fit TRBD2. This CDR3 has 13 amino acids. V lost 5 bases and J lost 9; bases outside the gene matches: 7. Germline assignment: CDR1 SGHVS and CDR2 FQNEAQ. Here the CDR3 DNA reads TGTGCCAGCAGCGCGCGGGAGTCCCGTGAGCAGTTCTTC. It specifies CASSARESREQFF.

CDR3: CASSLWSGQGRETQYF. CDR3 coding DNA: TGTGCCAGCAGTTTATGGTCAGGACAGGGGAGAGAGACCCAGTACTTC. The chain links TRBV28 to TRBJ2-5; 9 bases fit TRBD1. CDR1 is MDHEN, CDR2 SYDVKM, per germline. Trimming at V came to 0 bases and at J to 4 bases, leaving 6 bases not matched to a gene. The CDR3 extends over 16 amino acids.

The V and J genes are TRBV28 and TRBJ2-7; no clear D. The germline CDR1 and CDR2 sequences are MDHEN and SYDVKM. Trimming removed 6 bases at V and 0 bases at J, with 15 bases between. The CDR3 covers 15 residues. The CDR3 spells CASSLREVRSYEQYF. The CDR3 DNA is TGTGCCAGCAGCCTTCGAGAGGTCCGCTCCTACGAGCAGTACTTC.

This clone was seen a few times. The chain uses TRBV9 and TRBJ1-5; 7 nucleotides match TRBD1. This CDR3 spans 15 amino acids. J gave up 8 bases and V 0 bases, and 8 bases lay outside the gene matches. Per germline, CDR1 SGDLS and CDR2 YYNGEE. The CDR3 sequence is CASSVGGTVLEPQHF. The DNA of the CDR3 is TGTGCCAGCAGCGTAGGGGGGACAGTTCTCGAGCCCCAGCATTTT.

In nucleotides, the CDR3 is TGTGCCATCAGTGAGTCGACAGGAACCTACGGTGGCTACACCTTC. Its protein product is CAISESTGTYGGYTF. This sequence joins TRBV10-3 and TRBJ1-2; possible D gene TRBD1, 6 bases. This CDR3 contains 15 residues. CDR1 is ENHRY and CDR2 is SYGVKD in the germline V gene. With 0 bases removed from V and 7 bases from J, the gap between germline ends came to 15 bases.

The chain joins TRBV15 to TRBJ2-1, with 7 positions matching TRBD2. The CDR3 is made up of 16 amino acids. CDR1 is LNHNV and CDR2 is YYDKDF in the germline V gene (reference sequence). Trimming cost V 1 base and J 8 bases; bases outside gene matches: 11. The CDR3 region has the DNA TGTGCCACCAGCAGAGGTCCCTGGGGGGGAGTGTATGAGCAGTTCTTC. Protein: CATSRGPWGGVYEQFF.

The CDR3 DNA reads as TGTGCCAGCAGCTTTCGCTATGGTGAGCAGTTCTTC. Protein sequence: CASSFRYGEQFF. The chain has TRBV7-8 and TRBJ2-1; no reliable D call. This CDR3 is built from 12 residues. The V gene's germline CDR1 is SGHVS and CDR2 FQNEAQ. Trimming removed 3 bases from V and 9 bases from J, with 9 bases in between.

The V call is TRBV9, the J call TRBJ1-1; D gene unclear. Trimming took off 4 bases at V and 0 bases at J, with 7 bases between the two ends. This CDR3 contains 13 residues. Germline CDR1 is SGDLS and CDR2 is YYNGEE. CDR3: CASSPPLNTEAFF. CDR3 in DNA: TGTGCCAGCAGCCCCCCATTGAACACTGAAGCTTTCTTT.

V and J are TRBV5-1 and TRBJ1-1; D not certain. Germline loops: CDR1 SGHRS, CDR2 YFSETQ. There are 14 residues in the CDR3. V dropped 1 base and J dropped 4 bases, with 11 bases sitting between them. The CDR3 is CASSLPSSGTEAFF. As DNA, the CDR3 is TGCGCCAGCAGCTTGCCATCTTCGGGCACTGAAGCTTTCTTT.

The CDR3 protein is CAWSVPGVRSDTQYF. The CDR3, as DNA: TGTGCCTGGAGTGTCCCCGGGGTTAGGTCAGATACGCAGTATTTT. This rearrangement joins TRBV30 to TRBJ2-3; maybe TRBD2 (5 bases). CDR3 length: 15 residues. V was clipped by 0 bases and J by 4 bases, with 14 bases between them. CDR1 is GTSNPN and CDR2 is SVGIG in the germline V gene (reference sequence).

The chain couples TRBV4-2 to TRBJ2-3; TRBD2 might be the D (6 bases). CDR3 length equals 14 residues. Germline CDR1 LGHNA, CDR2 YNFKEQ. V lost 4 bases to trimming and J lost 5 bases, with 13 bases between them. CDR3: CASSPGSRLDTQYF. The CDR3 DNA follows: TGTGCCAGCAGCCCCGGGAGCCGGCTAGATACGCAGTATTTT.

The CDR3 region has the DNA TGTGCCAGTAGTGTCCAGGGTGGCTACACCTTC. Its translation is CASSVQGGYTF. J is TRBJ1-2 and V is TRBV19, with D tentatively TRBD1 (5 bases). The CDR3 is 11 residues long. V was cut by 5 bases and J by 7 bases, with 8 bases left in between. Germline CDR1 LNHDA, CDR2 SQIVND (reference sequence).

The J gene is TRBJ1-2, the V gene TRBV5-1; 10 bases align to TRBD1. CDR3 length: 17 residues. The V gene's germline CDR1 is SGHRS and CDR2 YFSETQ. V lost 0 bases and J lost 0; bases outside the gene matches: 5. Written as DNA, the CDR3 is TGCGCCAGCAGCTTGGGACAGGGGGCTGAGGCTAACTATGGCTACACCTTC. Its translation is CASSLGQGAEANYGYTF.

The chain has TRBV28 and TRBJ2-3; unclear D gene. CDR1 and CDR2 from the germline V gene are MDHEN and SYDVKM. V was pared by 6 bases and J by 0 bases, with 7 bases between. The CDR3 length is 13 residues. The CDR3 protein is CASSQVSTDTQYF. Written as DNA, the CDR3 is TGTGCCAGCAGCCAGGTTAGCACAGATACGCAGTATTTT.

About this clone: At one end the junction does not follow the germline gene, possibly because of a read error. The chain joins TRBV29-1 to TRBJ2-6, with 11 bases matching TRBD1. The CDR3 loop spans 13 amino acids. Germline V lookup: CDR1 SQVTM, CDR2 ANQGSEA. The DNA of the CDR3 is TGCAGCGTTACAGGACAGGGGGCCAACGGCCTGACTTTC. Protein: CSVTGQGANGLTF.

The chain employs TRBV6-1 and TRBJ1-1, with a weak D call TRBD1 (5 bases). Trimming shortened V by 5 bases and J by 8 bases, and 21 bases separated the two germline ends. Germline V gene sequence: CDR1 MNHNS, CDR2 SASEGT. This CDR3 is built from 15 residues. In nucleotides, the CDR3 is TGTGCCAGCAGTAAAGGTGTGTGGGGCCCAGGCGAAGCTTTCTTT. Protein: CASSKGVWGPGEAFF.

The J gene is TRBJ2-7, the V gene TRBV4-3; maybe TRBD2 (6 bases). This CDR3 region has 16 residues. With 0 bases removed from V and 1 base from J, the gap between germline ends came to 13 bases. Germline-derived CDR1 and CDR2 are LGHNA and YSLEER. The CDR3 region has the DNA TGCGCCAGCAGCCAAGATTTGGCTAGCGTTTCCTACGAGCAGTACTTC. Its protein is CASSQDLASVSYEQYF.

The chain combines TRBV12-2 with TRBJ2-2; the table gives TRBD1 as D, unverified against the DNA. TRBV12-2 is a listed pseudogene. The CDR3 extends over 20 amino acids. The CDR3 sequence is CASGSLGGQGGYHNTGELFF. CDR3 sequence (DNA): TGTGCAAGTGGGAGCTTGGGTGGCCAGGGGGGTTACCATAACACCGGGGAGCTGTTTTTT.

The chain's CDR3 is CASSPGQASSGNTIYF. The DNA for the CDR3 is TGTGCCAGCAGCCCGGGACAGGCCTCCTCTGGAAACACCATATATTTT. This chain connects TRBV9 to TRBJ1-3, with 8 bases that match TRBD1. This CDR3 spans 16 amino acids. V was clipped by 4 bases and J by 0 bases; unmatched bases: 6. Germline values: CDR1 SGDLS, CDR2 YYNGEE. Combining the CDR3 with reference TRBV9 and TRBJ1-3 gives the whole variable domain DSGVTQTPKHLITATGQRVTLRCSPRSGDLSVYWYQQSLDQGLQFLIQYYNGEERAKGNILERFSAQQFPDLHSELNLSSLELGDSALYFCASSPGQASSGNTIYFGEGSWLTVV.

The rearrangement joins TRBV5-8 to TRBJ2-5; D gene uncertain. V lost 5 bases to trimming and J lost 2 bases, with 13 bases between them. Per the germline V gene, CDR1 is SGHTS and CDR2 is YDEGEE. The CDR3 runs to 14 residues. The CDR3 is CASRLSTVQETQYF. As DNA, the CDR3 is TGTGCCAGCAGGCTAAGTACTGTTCAAGAGACCCAGTACTTC.

The V and J genes are TRBV19 and TRBJ2-7; the match to TRBD1 covers 11 bases. The CDR3 extends over 17 amino acids. Germline CDR1 is LNHDA and CDR2 is SQIVND (reference sequence). The ends lost 5 bases at V and 1 base at J; junction bases unmatched: 10. This CDR3 is CASSSPGQGGLSYEQYF. CDR3 bases: TGTGCCAGTAGTTCTCCGGGACAGGGGGGATTATCCTACGAGCAGTACTTC.